The text below deals with one T cell receptor (beta chain). This entry belongs to a study of control samples from healthy donors and cancer patients. TCRdb keeps only in-frame clones here, not all; method: immunoSEQ multiplex PCR. The data contain more than 95,000 clones, approximately 90% of them singletons. The CDR3 runs to 15 residues. V lost 4 bases to trimming and J lost 0 bases, with 8 bases between them. CDR1 SGHRS and CDR2 YFSETQ come from the germline V gene. Sequenced input: PBMCs. This clonotype originated in a woman aged 45 to 65 with colorectal cancer. The J gene is TRBJ2-6, the V gene TRBV5-1; D is undetermined. CDR3 DNA sequence: TGCGCCAGCAGCCCCCCACTCTCTGGGGCCAACGTCCTGACTTTC. Encoded protein: CASSPPLSGANVLTF.